The 2 T cell receptor beta chains below come from one sample, sequenced in a study of T cell repertoires in cytomegalovirus infection. TCRdb analysed the reads with MiXCR anew, one entry per CDR3 protein. The sample contains about 280,000 distinct CDR3 sequences, 22% of which appear only once. These receptors are not linked to any known antigen. Here the sequenced sample was cultured PBMCs, taken from culture after CMV antigen stimulation. These receptors were taken from a human donor in good health (CMV status not recorded). Some clones in this sample may be carry-over from other donors' samples.

This clonotype was seen ten or more times. CDR3 nucleotide sequence: TGTGCCAGCACAATTTCGGGGACAGGGAGAAACTATGGCTACACCTTC. Protein product: CASTISGTGRNYGYTF. The chain couples TRBV7-2 to TRBJ1-2; 9 bases map to TRBD1. The V and J ends lost 7 bases and 2 bases, in that order; junction bases with no gene match: 11. The CDR3 contains 16 residues. The germline gives CDR1 SGHTA, CDR2 FQGNSA.

This clonotype was picked up a small number of times. The V gene is TRBV29-1, the J gene TRBJ2-1; 7 bases agree with TRBD2. CDR3 length equals 14 residues. The germline CDR1 and CDR2 sequences are SQVTM and ANQGSEA. Trimming at V came to 7 bases and at J to 5 bases, leaving 11 bases not matched to a gene. This CDR3 is CSGPPSGANNEQFF. The CDR3 DNA sequence: TGCAGCGGGCCCCCAAGCGGGGCGAACAATGAGCAGTTCTTC.